Following are 19 T cell receptor beta chains from one sample sequenced in a study of blood T cell repertoires in COVID-19. Generated by immunoSEQ multiplex PCR, the TCRdb table keeps only in-frame clones and is missing some. The sample comprises approximately 85,000 clones, 70% to 90% of which are singletons, and 25% to 30% rests with the top ten. Specimen: peripheral blood. These receptors were taken from a man over 45 with active or convalescent COVID-19.

The V call is TRBV5-1, the J call TRBJ2-5, with D uncertain. The length of the CDR3 is 18 residues. Germline V gives CDR1 SGHRS, CDR2 YFSETQ. The V end was cut by 4 bases, the J end by 1 base, with 23 bases between. This CDR3 is CASSRRNRIPMGQETQYF. The CDR3 region has the DNA TGCGCCAGCAGCCGAAGGAACAGAATCCCGATGGGCCAAGAGACCCAGTACTTC.

The V gene is TRBV20-1, the J gene TRBJ1-5; tentatively, D is TRBD1 (5 bases). CDR3 length: 13 residues. V gave up 3 bases and J gave up 7 bases, with 13 bases separating them. Germline CDR1 reads DFQATT; CDR2 reads SNEGSKA (reference sequence). In DNA, the CDR3 is TGCAGTGCTAGTGGGGGGGTTGCCCAGCCCCAGCATTTT. Its translation: CSASGGVAQPQHF.

This clone has more than one count but fewer than ten. This sequence joins TRBV14 and TRBJ1-1; no firm D call. This CDR3 is 13 amino acids long. Germline V CDR1 and CDR2: SGHDN, FVKESK. Trimming took 4 bases from V and 1 from J, leaving 7 bases between them. The CDR3 nucleotides read TGTGCCAGCAGCCGGTCGGGGAACACTGAAGCTTTCTTT. Amino acids: CASSRSGNTEAFF.

This clone was observed a handful of times. J is TRBJ2-7 and V is TRBV20-1; TRBD2 agrees at 7 bases. After removal of 6 bases from V and 3 bases from J, the junction contained 14 bases not matched to a gene. This CDR3 has 15 amino acids. CDR1 is DFQATT, CDR2 SNEGSKA, per germline (reference sequence). CDR3: CSASPPSGAYYEQYF. CDR3 nucleotide sequence: TGCAGTGCCAGTCCCCCGAGCGGGGCCTACTACGAGCAGTACTTC.

The DNA of the CDR3 is TGTGCCAGCAGTTGGACAGGCACTCAGCCCCAGCATTTT. It specifies CASSWTGTQPQHF. The J gene is TRBJ1-5, the V gene TRBV6-2 or TRBV6-3, with 7 bases aligning to TRBD1. Germline V gene lookup returns CDR1 MNHEY and CDR2 SVGEGT. The CDR3 totals 13 residues. V was pared by 4 bases and J by 6 bases, with 3 bases of the junction left unmatched.

This clone was found a few times. The chain is built from TRBV6-1 and TRBJ1-5, with a weak D call TRBD1 (5 bases). The CDR3 covers 12 residues. CDR1 is MNHNS, CDR2 SASEGT, per germline. Trimming removed 2 bases at V and 15 bases at J, with 14 bases between. The CDR3 nucleotides read TGTGCCAGCAGTGAATTTGGGTCGGACATGCATTTT. Protein sequence: CASSEFGSDMHF.

The chain recombines TRBV12-1 with TRBJ1-5. TRBV12-1 is reported as a pseudogene. The CDR3 has 14 residues. CDR3 loop: CASSPGLPNQPQHF. The DNA of the CDR3 is TGTGCCAGCAGCCCGGGACTGCCAAATCAGCCCCAGCATTTT.

In this sample, this clone turned up once. J is TRBJ2-1 and V is TRBV19, with 7 bases fitting TRBD2. This CDR3 spans 16 amino acids. In germline, CDR1 is LNHDA, CDR2 SQIVND (reference sequence). With 0 bases clipped from V and 6 bases from J, the junction kept 8 bases outside the gene matches. DNA for the CDR3: TGTGCCAGTAGTATAGATCTGTGGACGGGAGGCAATGAGCAGTTCTTC. Translation gives CASSIDLWTGGNEQFF.

The CDR3 loop reads CASSLQGFANTGELFF. The CDR3 nucleotides are TGCGCCAGCAGCTTACAGGGATTTGCGAACACCGGGGAGCTGTTTTTT. This chain links TRBV5-1 with TRBJ2-2; tentatively, D is TRBD1 (6 bases). Per the germline V gene, CDR1 is SGHRS and CDR2 is YFSETQ. There are 16 residues in the CDR3. The ends were cut back, 2 bases at V and 0 bases at J, with 11 bases in the middle.

The gene calls are TRBV7-2 and TRBJ1-1; D is undetermined. Per the germline V gene, CDR1 is SGHTA and CDR2 is FQGNSA. The CDR3 consists of 15 residues. V was pared by 4 bases and J by 1 base, with 13 bases between. The CDR3 spells CASSSQAVPNTEAFF. The CDR3 nucleotides read TGTGCCAGCAGCTCCCAGGCCGTACCGAACACTGAAGCTTTCTTT.

This clone was counted a few times. The rearrangement uses TRBV27 and TRBJ2-1, with 7 bases fitting TRBD1. CDR3 length equals 16 residues. Germline CDR1 MNHEY, CDR2 SMNVEV (reference sequence). Losses at the gene ends were 5 bases for V and 4 bases for J; bases not matched to a gene: 11. CDR3 DNA sequence: TGTGCCAGCAGTCCTGGGGGCAGGGGGACGTACAATGAGCAGTTCTTC. The encoded protein is CASSPGGRGTYNEQFF.

The chain has TRBV27 and TRBJ2-2, with TRBD1 matching 10 bases. Per germline, CDR1 MNHEY and CDR2 SMNVEV (reference sequence). CDR3 length equals 16 residues. V trimming: 6 bases; J trimming: 4 bases; junction bases outside the gene matches: 8. As DNA, the CDR3 is TGTGCCAGCAGACGTACGACAGGGGGCTTCACCGGGGAGCTGTTTTTT. Encoded protein: CASRRTTGGFTGELFF.

J is TRBJ1-2 and V is TRBV5-6; a weak D match, TRBD1 (5 bases). Trimming removed 4 bases from V and 8 bases from J, with 15 bases in between. CDR1 is SGHDT and CDR2 is YYEEEE in the germline V gene. This CDR3 spans 13 amino acids. The CDR3 DNA is TGTGCCAGCAGCCGTAAGGGGATCGAGGGCTACACCTTC. Its translation: CASSRKGIEGYTF.

The chain couples TRBV7-8 to TRBJ1-6; D gene unclear. The CDR3 has 15 residues. V lost 4 bases to trimming and J lost 9 bases, with 16 bases between them. Germline values: CDR1 SGHVS, CDR2 FQNEAQ. CDR3: CASSSSGVRGSPLHF. In DNA, the CDR3 is TGTGCCAGCAGCTCGAGTGGGGTTCGGGGTTCACCCCTCCACTTT.

This clone was seen once. The chain uses TRBV30 and TRBJ2-2; D gene ambiguous. CDR3 length: 13 residues. Germline V CDR1 and CDR2: GTSNPN, SVGIG (reference sequence). V was trimmed by 5 bases and J by 6 bases, leaving 13 bases between them. The CDR3 is CAWVALRPGELFF. CDR3 DNA sequence: TGTGCCTGGGTGGCTCTGAGGCCCGGGGAGCTGTTTTTT.

The V gene is TRBV20-1, the J gene TRBJ2-7; a weak D match, TRBD2 (6 bases). The germline gives CDR1 DFQATT, CDR2 SNEGSKA (reference sequence). Trimming shortened V by 3 bases and J by 5 bases, and 14 bases separated the two germline ends. The CDR3 totals 13 residues. The CDR3 coding sequence is TGCAGTGCTAGTTGGGGGGAGATGGACGAGCAGTACTTC. Amino acids: CSASWGEMDEQYF.

J is TRBJ2-5 and V is TRBV10-3; 15 bases are shared with TRBD2. CDR1 and CDR2 (germline): ENHRY, SYGVKD. Trimming cost V 2 bases and J 4 bases; bases outside gene matches: 5. This CDR3 spans 17 amino acids. The CDR3 is CAISETGTSGRRETQYF. As DNA, the CDR3 is TGTGCCATCAGTGAGACCGGGACTAGCGGGAGGCGAGAGACCCAGTACTTC.

This sequence joins TRBV6-5 and TRBJ2-5; 8 bases map to TRBD2. The germline gives CDR1 MNHEY, CDR2 SVGAGI. V shed 5 bases and J 4 bases; nucleotides not matched to a gene: 9. The CDR3 consists of 15 residues. The CDR3 reads CASSSSGIDGETQYF. Written as DNA, the CDR3 is TGTGCCAGCAGTAGTAGCGGGATTGATGGAGAGACCCAGTACTTC.

This clone was recorded once. The rearrangement uses TRBV9 and TRBJ1-5; D might be TRBD1 (5 bases). Trimming stripped 4 bases from V and 0 bases from J, with 8 bases between. CDR3 length: 14 amino acids. The germline V gene has CDR1 SGDLS and CDR2 YYNGEE. Here the CDR3 reads CASSPRDSNQPQHF. The CDR3 nucleotides are TGTGCCAGCAGCCCCAGGGATAGCAATCAGCCCCAGCATTTT.